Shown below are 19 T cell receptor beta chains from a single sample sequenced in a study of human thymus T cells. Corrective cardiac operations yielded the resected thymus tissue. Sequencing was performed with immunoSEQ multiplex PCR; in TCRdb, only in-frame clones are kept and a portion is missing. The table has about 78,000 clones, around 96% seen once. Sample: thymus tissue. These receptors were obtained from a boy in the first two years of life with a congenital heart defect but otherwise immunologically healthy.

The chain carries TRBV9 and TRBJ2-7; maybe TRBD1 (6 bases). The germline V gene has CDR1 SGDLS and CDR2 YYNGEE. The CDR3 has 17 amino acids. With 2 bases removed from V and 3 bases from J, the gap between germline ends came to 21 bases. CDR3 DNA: TGTGCCAGCAGCGTGGGTCACCGGGACAACCTCTTCTACGAGCAGTACTTC. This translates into CASSVGHRDNLFYEQYF. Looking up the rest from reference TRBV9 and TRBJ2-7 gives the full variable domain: DSGVTQTPKHLITATGQRVTLRCSPRSGDLSVYWYQQSLDQGLQFLIQYYNGEERAKGNILERFSAQQFPDLHSELNLSSLELGDSALYFCASSVGHRDNLFYEQYFGPGTRLTVT.

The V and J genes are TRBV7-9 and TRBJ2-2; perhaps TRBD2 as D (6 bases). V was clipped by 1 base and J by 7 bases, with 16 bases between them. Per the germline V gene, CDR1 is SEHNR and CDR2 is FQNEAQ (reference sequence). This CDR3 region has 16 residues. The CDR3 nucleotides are TGTGCCAGCAGCTTAGGGTCGGGGGAACTGGACGGGGAGCTGTTTTTT. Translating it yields CASSLGSGELDGELFF.

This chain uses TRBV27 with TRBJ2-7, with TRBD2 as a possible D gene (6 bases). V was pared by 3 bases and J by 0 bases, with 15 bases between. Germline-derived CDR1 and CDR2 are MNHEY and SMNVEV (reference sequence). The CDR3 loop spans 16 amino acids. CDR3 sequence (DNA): TGTGCCAGCAGTTTTTCGGGACTCTCGCCCTCCTACGAGCAGTACTTC. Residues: CASSFSGLSPSYEQYF.

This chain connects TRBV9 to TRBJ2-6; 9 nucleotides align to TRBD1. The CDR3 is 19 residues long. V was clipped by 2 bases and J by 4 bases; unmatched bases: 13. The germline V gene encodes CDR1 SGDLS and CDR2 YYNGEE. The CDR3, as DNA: TGTGCCAGCAGCGTCGCCTGTCCCGGGACAGGGTCCGGGGCCAACGTCCTGACTTTC. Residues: CASSVACPGTGSGANVLTF.

The CDR3 nucleotides are TGTGCCAGCAGCGCGGCTGCCGATTCGAATGAGCAGTTCTTC. It codes for CASSAAADSNEQFF. This chain uses TRBV11-1 with TRBJ2-1; D gene uncertain. CDR3 length: 14 amino acids. Germline V gene data show CDR1 as SGHAT and CDR2 as FQDESV (reference sequence). With 5 bases removed from V and 7 bases from J, the gap between germline ends came to 15 bases.

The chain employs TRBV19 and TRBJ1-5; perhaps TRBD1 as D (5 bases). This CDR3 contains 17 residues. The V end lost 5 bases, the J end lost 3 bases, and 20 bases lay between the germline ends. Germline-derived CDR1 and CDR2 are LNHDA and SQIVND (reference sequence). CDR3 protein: CASSVRTPGAANQPQHF. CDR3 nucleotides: TGTGCCAGTAGTGTTCGAACCCCCGGGGCAGCCAATCAGCCCCAGCATTTT.

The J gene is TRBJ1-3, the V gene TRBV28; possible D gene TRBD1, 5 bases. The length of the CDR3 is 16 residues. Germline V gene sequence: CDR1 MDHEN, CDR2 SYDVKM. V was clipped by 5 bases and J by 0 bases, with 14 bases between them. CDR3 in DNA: TGTGCCAGCAGTATGGGACCTACCGACTCTGGAAACACCATATATTTT. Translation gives CASSMGPTDSGNTIYF.

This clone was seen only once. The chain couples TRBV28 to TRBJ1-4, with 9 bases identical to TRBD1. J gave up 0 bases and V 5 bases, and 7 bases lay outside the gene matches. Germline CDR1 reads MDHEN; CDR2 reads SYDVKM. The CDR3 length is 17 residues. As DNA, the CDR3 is TGTGCCAGCAGTCCCCGACAGGGGGACACAACTAATGAAAAACTGTTTTTT. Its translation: CASSPRQGDTTNEKLFF.

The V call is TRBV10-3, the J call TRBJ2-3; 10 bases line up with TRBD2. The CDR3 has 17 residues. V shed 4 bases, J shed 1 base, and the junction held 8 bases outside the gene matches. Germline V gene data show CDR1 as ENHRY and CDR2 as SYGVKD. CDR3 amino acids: CAISVDSGTSGTDTQYF. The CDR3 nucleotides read TGTGCCATCAGTGTCGACTCCGGGACTAGCGGCACAGATACGCAGTATTTT.

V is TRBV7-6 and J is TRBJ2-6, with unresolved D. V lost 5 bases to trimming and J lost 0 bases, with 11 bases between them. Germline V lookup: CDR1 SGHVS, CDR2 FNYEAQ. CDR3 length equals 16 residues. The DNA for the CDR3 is TGTGCCAGCAGCGCCCTCGTGGACTCTGGGGCCAACGTCCTGACTTTC. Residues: CASSALVDSGANVLTF.

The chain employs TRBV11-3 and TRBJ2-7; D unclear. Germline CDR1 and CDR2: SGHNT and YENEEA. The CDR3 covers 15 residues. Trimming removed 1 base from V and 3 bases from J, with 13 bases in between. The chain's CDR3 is CASSLVFGHGYEQYF. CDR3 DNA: TGTGCCAGCAGCTTAGTGTTCGGGCACGGCTACGAGCAGTACTTC. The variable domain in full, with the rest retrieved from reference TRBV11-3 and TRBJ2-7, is EAGVVQSPRYKIIEKKQPVAFWCNPISGHNTLYWYLQNLGQGPELLIRYENEEAVDDSQLPKDRFSAERLKGVDSTLKIQPAELGDSAVYLCASSLVFGHGYEQYFGPGTRLTVT.

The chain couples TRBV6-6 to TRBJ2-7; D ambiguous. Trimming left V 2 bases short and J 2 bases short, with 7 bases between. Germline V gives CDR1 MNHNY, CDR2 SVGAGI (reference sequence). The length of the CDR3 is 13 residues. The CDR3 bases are TGTGCCAGCAGTTACGGGCTAGCCTACGAGCAGTACTTC. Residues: CASSYGLAYEQYF.

Written as DNA, the CDR3 is TGTGCCAGCAGCTTATTTCCAGGGCCCTACGAGCAGTACTTC. Protein product: CASSLFPGPYEQYF. This chain links TRBV7-2 with TRBJ2-7, with a possible D match to TRBD1 (5 bases). The V end lost 2 bases, the J end lost 2 bases, and 10 bases lay between the germline ends. The germline gives CDR1 SGHTA, CDR2 FQGNSA. There are 14 residues in the CDR3.

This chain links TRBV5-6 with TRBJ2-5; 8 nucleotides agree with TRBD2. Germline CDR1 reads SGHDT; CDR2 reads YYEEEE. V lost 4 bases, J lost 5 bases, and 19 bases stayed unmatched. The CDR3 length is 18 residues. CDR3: CASSQHPTKTSVRETQYF. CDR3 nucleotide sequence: TGTGCCAGCAGCCAACACCCCACCAAGACTAGCGTCAGGGAGACCCAGTACTTC.

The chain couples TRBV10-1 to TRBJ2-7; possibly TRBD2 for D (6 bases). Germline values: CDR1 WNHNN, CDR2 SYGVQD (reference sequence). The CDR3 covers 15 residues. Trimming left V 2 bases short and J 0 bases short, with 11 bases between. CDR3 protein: CASSEGRDFSYEQYF. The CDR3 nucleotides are TGCGCCAGCAGTGAGGGCAGGGACTTCTCCTACGAGCAGTACTTC.

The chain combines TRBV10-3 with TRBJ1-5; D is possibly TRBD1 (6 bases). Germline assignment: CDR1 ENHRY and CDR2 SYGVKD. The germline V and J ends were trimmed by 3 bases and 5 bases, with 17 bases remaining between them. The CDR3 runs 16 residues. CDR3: CAISENLETGYQPQHF. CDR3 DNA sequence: TGTGCCATCAGTGAAAATTTGGAGACAGGTTATCAGCCCCAGCATTTT.

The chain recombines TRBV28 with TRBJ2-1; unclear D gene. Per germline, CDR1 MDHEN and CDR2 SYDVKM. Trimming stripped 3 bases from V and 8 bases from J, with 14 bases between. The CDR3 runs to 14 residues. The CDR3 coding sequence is TGTGCCAGCAGTTTCCCCACGGCCTATGATGAGCAGTTCTTC. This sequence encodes CASSFPTAYDEQFF.

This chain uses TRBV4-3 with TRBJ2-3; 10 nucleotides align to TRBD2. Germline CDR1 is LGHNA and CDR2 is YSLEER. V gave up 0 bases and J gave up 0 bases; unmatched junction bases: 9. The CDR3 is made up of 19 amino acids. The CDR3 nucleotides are TGCGCCAGCAGCCAAGATACTACTAGCGGGGTGACTAGCACAGATACGCAGTATTTT. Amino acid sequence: CASSQDTTSGVTSTDTQYF.

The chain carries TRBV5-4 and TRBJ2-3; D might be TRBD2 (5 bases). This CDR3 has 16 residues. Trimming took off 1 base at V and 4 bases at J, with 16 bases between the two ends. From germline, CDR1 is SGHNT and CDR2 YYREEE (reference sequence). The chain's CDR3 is CASSLLVGINADTQYF. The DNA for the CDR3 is TGTGCCAGCAGCTTGTTGGTCGGGATAAACGCAGATACGCAGTATTTT.